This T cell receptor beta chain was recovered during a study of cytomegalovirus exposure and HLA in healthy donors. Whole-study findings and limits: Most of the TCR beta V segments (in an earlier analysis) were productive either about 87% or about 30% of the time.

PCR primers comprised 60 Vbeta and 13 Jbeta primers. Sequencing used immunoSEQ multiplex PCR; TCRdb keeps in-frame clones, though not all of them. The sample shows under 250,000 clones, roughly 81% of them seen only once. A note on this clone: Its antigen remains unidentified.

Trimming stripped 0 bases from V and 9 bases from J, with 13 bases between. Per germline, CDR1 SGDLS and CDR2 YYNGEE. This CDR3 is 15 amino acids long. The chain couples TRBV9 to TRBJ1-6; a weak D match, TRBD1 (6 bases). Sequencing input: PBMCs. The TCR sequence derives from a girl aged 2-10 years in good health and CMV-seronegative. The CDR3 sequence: CASSVEGGSASPLHF. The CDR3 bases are TGTGCCAGCAGCGTAGAAGGGGGTTCGGCTTCACCCCTCCACTTT.